Presented here are 19 T cell receptor beta chains from one specimen sequenced in a study of long-term antiretroviral therapy in people with HIV. At the survey level, the v3.0 immunoSEQ assay was run. TCRdb keeps only in-frame clones here, not all; method: immunoSEQ multiplex PCR. The table includes 30,000 to 50,000 clones, about 86% detected once. This specimen consisted of unsorted PBMCs, obtained 1.2 years after starting antiretroviral therapy. The receptors come from a woman aged 50 to 60 with HIV.

The sample holds one count of this clone. The same CDR3 also results from other DNA sequences found in this sample. This chain links TRBV9 with TRBJ1-1; D is ambiguous. With 0 bases removed from V and 0 bases from J, the gap between germline ends came to 3 bases. The CDR3 spans 13 residues. Germline lookup yields CDR1 SGDLS and CDR2 YYNGEE. This chain's CDR3 is CASSVDLNTEAFF. The CDR3 DNA sequence: TGTGCCAGCAGCGTAGATTTGAACACTGAAGCTTTCTTT.

This clone was counted between two and nine times. The chain carries TRBV19 and TRBJ1-1; 8 positions agree with TRBD1. This CDR3 has 13 residues. Germline-derived CDR1 and CDR2 are LNHDA and SQIVND (reference sequence). The J segment lost 10 bases and the V segment lost 0 bases, leaving 4 bases of the junction unmatched. The CDR3 is CASSIDQGAGAFF. CDR3 nucleotides: TGTGCCAGTAGTATAGACCAGGGGGCGGGAGCTTTCTTT. The complete variable domain, with remaining parts taken from reference TRBV19 and TRBJ1-1, reads DGGITQSPKYLFRKEGQNVTLSCEQNLNHDAMYWYRQDPGQGLRLIYYSQIVNDFQKGDIAEGYSVSREKKESFPLTVTSAQKNPTAFYLCASSIDQGAGAFFGQGTRLTVV.

This clone appeared once. The chain uses TRBV25-1 and TRBJ2-4; the match to TRBD2 covers 11 bases. The CDR3 length is 15 residues. In germline, CDR1 is MGHDK, CDR2 SYGVNS. J gave up 8 bases and V 3 bases, and 6 bases lay outside the gene matches. CDR3 region: CASSDVAGGLDIQYF. The CDR3 region has the DNA TGTGCCAGCAGTGATGTAGCGGGGGGGCTCGACATTCAGTACTTC.

V is TRBV5-5 and J is TRBJ1-5; D is unresolved. Trimming stripped 0 bases from V and 0 bases from J, with 7 bases between. Looked up from germline, CDR1 is SGHKS and CDR2 is YYEKEE (reference sequence). The CDR3 spans 15 residues. The CDR3 nucleotides read TGTGCCAGCAGCTTGGACTGGTCTAGCAATCAGCCCCAGCATTTT. Translation gives CASSLDWSSNQPQHF.

This chain links TRBV19 with TRBJ1-6; 9 positions agree with TRBD1. This CDR3 is 14 amino acids long. V shed 5 bases, J shed 8 bases, and the junction held 4 bases outside the gene matches. From germline, CDR1 is LNHDA and CDR2 SQIVND (reference sequence). CDR3 DNA sequence: TGTGCCAGTAGTCCCCGGGACAGGGATTCACCCCTCCACTTT. Protein sequence: CASSPRDRDSPLHF. The whole variable domain, filled in from reference TRBV19 and TRBJ1-6, reads DGGITQSPKYLFRKEGQNVTLSCEQNLNHDAMYWYRQDPGQGLRLIYYSQIVNDFQKGDIAEGYSVSREKKESFPLTVTSAQKNPTAFYLCASSPRDRDSPLHFGNGTRLTVT.

This chain connects TRBV6-1 to TRBJ2-7; tentative D call: TRBD2 (6 bases). The CDR3 is made up of 14 amino acids. Germline CDR1 is MNHNS and CDR2 is SASEGT. Trimming took 7 bases from V and 2 from J, leaving 15 bases between them. In DNA form, the CDR3 reads TGTGCCAGCATTCGGGACTGGCATACCTACGAGCAGTACTTC. It translates to CASIRDWHTYEQYF.

J is TRBJ1-4 and V is TRBV7-2, with 9 positions matching TRBD1. This CDR3 comprises 14 residues. The germline V gene has CDR1 SGHTA and CDR2 FQGNSA. The V segment lost 3 bases and the J segment 6 bases; nucleotides outside the gene matches: 2. The DNA for the CDR3 is TGTGCCAGCAGCTTCCGGACAGGGGATGAAAAACTGTTTTTT. Translated, it gives CASSFRTGDEKLFF.

This clone was observed once. V usage is TRBV19 and J usage is TRBJ1-4; maybe TRBD1 (5 bases). Looked up from germline, CDR1 is LNHDA and CDR2 is SQIVND (reference sequence). V gave up 7 bases and J gave up 8 bases, with 14 bases separating them. The CDR3 is 13 amino acids. The CDR3 bases are TGTGCCAGTACAGGCCGGGGGAGAGAAAAACTGTTTTTT. It codes for CASTGRGREKLFF.

The chain has TRBV6-5 and TRBJ2-7; TRBD2 matches at 7 bases. Germline assignment: CDR1 MNHEY and CDR2 SVGAGI. This CDR3 spans 15 amino acids. Trimming at V came to 6 bases and at J to 1 base, leaving 9 bases not matched to a gene. CDR3 sequence (DNA): TGTGCCAGCAGCCCGCATGGCGGGGGATCCTACGAGCAGTACTTC. The encoded protein is CASSPHGGGSYEQYF.

This clone is a singleton in its sample. This rearrangement joins TRBV13 to TRBJ1-2; D may be TRBD1 (6 bases). V lost 10 bases and J lost 5, with 17 bases in between. CDR3 length: 13 residues. Germline V gives CDR1 PRHDT, CDR2 FYEKMQ (reference sequence). The CDR3 DNA follows: TGTGCCATCCCCCTGAGGGGGAGGTATGGCTACACCTTC. It translates to CAIPLRGRYGYTF.

The chain recombines TRBV4-1 with TRBJ2-7; no reliable D call. V dropped 4 bases and J dropped 3 bases, with 10 bases sitting between them. Germline-derived CDR1 and CDR2 are MGHRA and YSYEKL. The CDR3 runs to 13 residues. The CDR3 loop reads CASSPLVRYEQYF. For the CDR3, the DNA is TGCGCCAGCAGCCCCCTGGTCCGCTACGAGCAGTACTTC.

The rearrangement joins TRBV7-2 to TRBJ2-2, with 7 bases that match TRBD2. Germline V gene lookup returns CDR1 SGHTA and CDR2 FQGNSA. Unmatched junction bases numbered 6, after V lost 5 bases and J lost 0 bases. This CDR3 has 16 residues. CDR3 DNA sequence: TGTGCCAGCAGCCCCAATGGGGGGGCGAACACCGGGGAGCTGTTTTTT. Amino acids: CASSPNGGANTGELFF.

The J gene is TRBJ1-2, the V gene TRBV5-4; 7 bases align to TRBD1. The V and J ends lost 0 bases and 0 bases, in that order; junction bases with no gene match: 2. CDR3 size: 15 residues. In germline, CDR1 is SGHNT, CDR2 YYREEE (reference sequence). The CDR3: CASSLGDRANYGYTF. The CDR3 DNA reads as TGTGCCAGCAGCTTGGGGGACAGAGCTAACTATGGCTACACCTTC.

The rearrangement joins TRBV29-1 to TRBJ2-1; D possibly corresponds to TRBD1 (7 bases). V was shortened by 4 bases and J by 9 bases, with 28 bases between the two germline ends. Per the germline V gene, CDR1 is SQVTM and CDR2 is ANQGSEA. This CDR3 has 17 residues. Written as DNA, the CDR3 is TGCAGCGTTGTTACCAGGTGGAGGGGGCGCCTTAGTAGTGAGCAGTTCTTC. Amino acids: CSVVTRWRGRLSSEQFF.

The chain recombines TRBV5-1 with TRBJ2-5; tentatively, D is TRBD1 (6 bases). In germline, CDR1 is SGHRS, CDR2 YFSETQ. The CDR3 runs 16 residues. V was trimmed by 0 bases and J by 2 bases, leaving 14 bases between them. In DNA, the CDR3 is TGCGCCAGCAGCTTGGGAGGCCAGGGGCGGCAAGAGACCCAGTACTTC. This sequence encodes CASSLGGQGRQETQYF.

The chain joins TRBV7-9 to TRBJ2-7, with 10 bases that match TRBD2. The CDR3 extends over 16 amino acids. The V segment lost 2 bases and the J segment 0 bases; nucleotides outside the gene matches: 4. Germline CDR1 SEHNR, CDR2 FQNEAQ (reference sequence). Here the CDR3 reads CASSLPSGGSSYEQYF. CDR3 nucleotides: TGTGCCAGCAGCTTACCTAGCGGGGGAAGCTCCTACGAGCAGTACTTC. The full variable domain, in which reference TRBV7-9 and TRBJ2-7 provide the parts outside the CDR3, is DTGVSQNPRHKITKRGQNVTFRCDPISEHNRLYWYRQTLGQGPEFLTYFQNEAQLEKSRLLSDRFSAERPKGSFSTLEIQRTEQGDSAMYLCASSLPSGGSSYEQYFGPGTRLTVT.

V and J are TRBV6-1 and TRBJ2-1, with 14 bases fitting TRBD2. The V and J ends lost 8 bases and 3 bases, in that order; junction bases with no gene match: 3. The CDR3 is made up of 15 amino acids. Germline lookup yields CDR1 MNHNS and CDR2 SASEGT. The CDR3 spells CASVGTSGGYNEQFF. The CDR3 region has the DNA TGTGCCAGCGTTGGGACTAGCGGGGGCTACAATGAGCAGTTCTTC.

The chain is built from TRBV7-9 and TRBJ2-5; D might be TRBD2 (5 bases). This CDR3 is built from 14 residues. Germline CDR1 reads SEHNR; CDR2 reads FQNEAQ (reference sequence). V lost 2 bases and J 2 bases, leaving 9 bases between the germline ends. The CDR3 sequence: CASSLSGVQETQYF. The CDR3 DNA reads as TGTGCCAGCAGCTTATCCGGGGTGCAAGAGACCCAGTACTTC.

This clone has just a few counts. The rearrangement links TRBV27 to TRBJ1-2; TRBD1 might be the D (5 bases). Germline V gene sequence: CDR1 MNHEY, CDR2 SMNVEV (reference sequence). This CDR3 contains 17 residues. V was clipped by 2 bases and J by 4 bases, with 20 bases between them. This chain's CDR3 is CASSLKGQGSSPYGYTF. CDR3 nucleotide sequence: TGTGCCAGCAGTTTAAAGGGGCAGGGCTCGAGTCCCTATGGCTACACCTTC.